This T cell receptor (beta chain) was profiled in a study of T cells in Graves' hyperthyroidism and ophthalmopathy. This clonotype was seen a handful of times. The TCR beta CDR3 regions underwent amplification using RNA transcripts as the source. In the first-round RT-PCR of the TCR CDR3, the HTBI primer set was used. From the multiplex PCR reads, TCRdb called clonotypes with MiXCR, one entry per CDR3 protein. This table holds around 580,000 distinct CDR3 sequences, approximately 15% found once. V lost 1 base and J lost 3; bases outside the gene matches: 4. CDR3 length: 15 amino acids. CDR1 and CDR2 (germline): MNHNS, SASEGT.

What was sequenced was blood. V usage is TRBV6-1 and J usage is TRBJ1-2, with 8 bases that match TRBD1. This clonotype was sampled from a woman aged 18-29 years with Graves' hyperthyroidism. The CDR3 sequence: CASSEETGAYYGYTF. Here the CDR3 DNA reads TGTGCCAGCAGTGAAGAGACAGGGGCATACTATGGCTACACCTTC.